This T cell receptor (beta chain) emerged from a study of vaccination effects on CD4 cells after COVID-19. Study-wide findings and caveats: Only 1 of 255 vaccine-induced clones from healthy vaccinees cross-reacted with common cold coronaviruses.

Only in-frame clones appear in the TCRdb table, and some are missing; sequencing was by immunoSEQ multiplex PCR. The sample shows some 30,000 clones, about 70% of them seen only once. On this clone: Antigen specificity is unknown.

Following a roughly 9-day culture, CD4+ T cells were purified. All vaccine recipients tested negative for nucleocapsid antibodies and had never contracted SARS-CoV-2 infection. Here the sequenced sample was CD4+ T cells from PBMCs cultured without peptide, taken before COVID-19 vaccination. The origin of this receptor is a human donor who received a COVID-19 vaccine.

The CDR3 nucleotides read TGCGCCAGCAGCCCCCTAGGATCCTATGGCTACACCTTC. This gives the protein CASSPLGSYGYTF. This chain uses TRBV5-1 with TRBJ1-2; D is ambiguous. Germline V lookup: CDR1 SGHRS, CDR2 YFSETQ. The CDR3 totals 13 residues. V was shortened by 4 bases and J by 4 bases, with 11 bases between the two germline ends.